A single sample gave rise to the 29 T cell receptor beta chains below, sequenced in a study of human T cells and chemical hapten exposure. One entry per CDR3 protein, called by TCRdb with MiXCR from the RACE reads. The sample shows about 380,000 distinct CDR3 sequences, approximately 5% of them seen only once. Time point reported: pre-sensitization, week 0. The treatment was: therapeutic diphenylcyclopropenone sensitization with weekly scalp DPC. The input for sequencing was whole blood, taken in connection with sensitization to the hapten diphenylcyclopropenone (DPC). Receptor source: a woman aged 50 to 60 with alopecia areata. Some clones in this sample may be carry-over from other donors' samples.

This clonotype has just a few counts. This sequence joins TRBV29-1 and TRBJ2-2, with TRBD2 matching over 7 bases. The CDR3 length is 13 residues. Germline V CDR1 and CDR2: SQVTM, ANQGSEA. V trimming: 4 bases; J trimming: 2 bases; junction bases outside the gene matches: 1. CDR3 loop: CSVASGNTGELFF. CDR3 nucleotides: TGCAGCGTTGCTAGCGGTAACACCGGGGAGCTGTTTTTT.

This clonotype was observed a handful of times. The CDR3 loop is CASSLVGGSSDTQYF. The DNA for the CDR3 is TGTGCCAGCAGCTTAGTGGGGGGGAGCTCAGATACGCAGTATTTT. The gene calls are TRBV7-2 and TRBJ2-3; TRBD2 matches at 7 bases. The CDR3 loop spans 15 amino acids. The V gene's germline CDR1 is SGHTA and CDR2 FQGNSA. V lost 1 base and J lost 4; bases outside the gene matches: 5.

The rearrangement joins TRBV12-3 or TRBV12-4 to TRBJ1-1; D possibly corresponds to TRBD1 (6 bases). The CDR3 spans 13 residues. V gave up 8 bases and J gave up 4 bases, with 14 bases separating them. The CDR3 coding sequence is TGTGCCAGCGGTGGACAGATGGTCACTGAAGCTTTCTTT. It codes for CASGGQMVTEAFF.

The chain is built from TRBV3-1 and TRBJ2-3; no firm D call. Germline loops: CDR1 LGHDT, CDR2 YNNKEL (reference sequence). The CDR3 totals 13 residues. The V end was cut by 2 bases, the J end by 2 bases, with 5 bases between. CDR3 in amino acids: CASSQPATDTQYF. CDR3 nucleotide sequence: TGTGCCAGCAGCCAACCCGCCACAGATACGCAGTATTTT.

Of note for this clonotype: A much larger clone is a single base away; this may be a read error. The rearrangement joins TRBV29-1 to TRBJ1-1, with no clear D. Germline V gene sequence: CDR1 SQVTM, CDR2 ANQGSEA. With 0 bases removed from V and 0 bases from J, the gap between germline ends came to 11 bases. This CDR3 has 15 amino acids. The CDR3 sequence is CSVEDRVDMNTEAFF. The CDR3 DNA is TGCAGCGTTGAAGATCGGGTAGACATGAACACTGAAGCTTTCTTT. Looking up the rest from reference TRBV29-1 and TRBJ1-1 gives the full variable domain: SAVISQKPSRDICQRGTSLTIQCQVDSQVTMMFWYRQQPGQSLTLIATANQGSEATYESGFVIDKFPISRPNLTFSTLTVSNMSPEDSSIYLCSVEDRVDMNTEAFFGQGTRLTVV.

The table lists this clonotype with a few counts. Here the CDR3 reads CASSQDDSNQPQHF. The CDR3 DNA reads TGCGCCAGCAGCCAAGATGATAGCAATCAGCCCCAGCATTTT. The chain combines TRBV4-1 with TRBJ1-5; no definite D call. The CDR3 has 14 amino acids. Germline V gene data show CDR1 as MGHRA and CDR2 as YSYEKL. V lost 0 bases to trimming and J lost 0 bases, with 3 bases between them.

This clonotype was recorded at least ten times. J is TRBJ2-6 and V is TRBV12-3 or TRBV12-4; either TRBD1 or TRBD2 may fit D (5 bases each). The CDR3 has 15 amino acids. With 3 bases removed from V and 4 bases from J, the gap between germline ends came to 10 bases. The CDR3 coding sequence is TGTGCCAGCAGTTTTGGGGGAGCCGGGGCCAACGTCCTGACTTTC. This gives the protein CASSFGGAGANVLTF.

In its sample, this clonotype was seen many times. The J gene is TRBJ2-7, the V gene TRBV3-1; 9 bases fit TRBD2. The CDR3 is 19 amino acids. J lost 1 base, V lost 0 bases, and 13 bases had no gene match. Germline-derived CDR1 and CDR2 are LGHDT and YNNKEL (reference sequence). CDR3 DNA sequence: TGTGCCAGCAGCCAAGATTCAAGGGGAGGGCTAGCGGGGTCCTACGAGCAGTACTTC. It encodes CASSQDSRGGLAGSYEQYF.

The chain employs TRBV20-1 and TRBJ2-1, with 9 bases matching TRBD1. J was trimmed by 7 bases and V by 6 bases; bases with no gene match: 7. The CDR3 is 13 residues long. CDR1 and CDR2 from the germline V gene are DFQATT and SNEGSKA (reference sequence). The DNA for the CDR3 is TGCAGTGCCTACGGACAGGGGAATAATGAGCAGTTCTTC. Encoded protein: CSAYGQGNNEQFF.

In this sample, this clonotype turned up many times. The chain has TRBV28 and TRBJ1-6; tentative D call: TRBD1 (6 bases). Deletions cut 3 bases from V and 7 bases from J, with 10 bases between. CDR1 is MDHEN and CDR2 is SYDVKM in the germline V gene. The CDR3 has 14 residues. The CDR3 loop is CASSFRTDNSPLHF. The DNA of the CDR3 is TGTGCCAGCAGTTTTCGGACAGACAATTCACCCCTCCACTTT.

The table lists this clonotype with many counts. The chain employs TRBV18 and TRBJ2-6; D uncertain. This CDR3 has 14 amino acids. Trimming cost V 6 bases and J 3 bases, with 9 bases left between them. Germline-derived CDR1 and CDR2 are KGHSH and LQKENI. The CDR3 nucleotides read TGTGCCAGCTCCCCTCCCGGTGGGGCCAACGTCCTGACTTTC. This translates into CASSPPGGANVLTF.

The V and J genes are TRBV6-1 and TRBJ1-2; 7 bases are a match to TRBD1. The CDR3 length is 15 residues. Germline-derived CDR1 and CDR2 are MNHNS and SASEGT. Trimming at V came to 4 bases and at J to 0 bases, leaving 5 bases not matched to a gene. CDR3 residues: CASSGRQGANYGYTF. CDR3 DNA sequence: TGTGCCAGCAGTGGTCGTCAGGGGGCTAACTATGGCTACACCTTC.

This chain connects TRBV19 to TRBJ2-1; 7 positions match TRBD2. This CDR3 spans 15 amino acids. CDR1 LNHDA and CDR2 SQIVND come from the germline V gene (reference sequence). The V segment lost 3 bases and the J segment 4 bases; nucleotides outside the gene matches: 6. CDR3 DNA sequence: TGTGCCAGTAGTATTGTAAGCGGGATATACAATGAGCAGTTCTTC. It codes for CASSIVSGIYNEQFF.

The V and J genes are TRBV14 and TRBJ2-1; no clear D. In germline, CDR1 is SGHDN, CDR2 FVKESK. V lost 1 base, J lost 10 bases, and 11 bases lay in between. This CDR3 is built from 13 residues. CDR3: CASSQGTTTEQFF. The CDR3 DNA sequence: TGTGCCAGCAGCCAAGGAACAACTACCGAGCAGTTCTTC.

This clonotype was seen repeatedly, ten times or more. The gene calls are TRBV5-1 and TRBJ2-3, with 7 bases that match TRBD1. J was trimmed by 1 base and V by 6 bases; bases with no gene match: 2. The CDR3 runs to 13 residues. CDR1 is SGHRS, CDR2 YFSETQ, per germline. CDR3 bases: TGCGCCAGCAAAGGACAGGGCACAGATACGCAGTATTTT. This translates into CASKGQGTDTQYF.

This clonotype was observed at least ten times. This chain joins TRBV20-1 and TRBJ1-6; no clear D gene. The CDR3 is made up of 14 amino acids. In germline, CDR1 is DFQATT, CDR2 SNEGSKA (reference sequence). The V gene lost 3 bases and the J gene lost 7 bases, with 13 bases spanning the gap. CDR3 DNA: TGCAGTGCTAGCCAGGTTGGCTCCAATTCACCCCTCCACTTT. Translation gives CSASQVGSNSPLHF.

This clonotype was observed a few times. The J gene is TRBJ2-6, the V gene TRBV12-3 or TRBV12-4, with 7 bases that match TRBD1. This CDR3 region has 17 residues. Germline trimming cut 4 bases from V and 0 bases from J; bases unmatched to any gene: 6. CDR3 DNA: TGTGCCAGCAGTTCCGGGACAGTACTCTCTGGGGCCAACGTCCTGACTTTC. Amino acid sequence: CASSSGTVLSGANVLTF.

There are many counts of this clonotype. This sequence joins TRBV20-1 and TRBJ2-1, with 7 bases that match TRBD1. This CDR3 has 14 residues. From germline, CDR1 is DFQATT and CDR2 SNEGSKA (reference sequence). V lost 6 bases and J lost 4; bases outside the gene matches: 9. The CDR3 sequence is CSASSGTAYNEQFF. The CDR3 region has the DNA TGCAGTGCCAGTTCCGGGACAGCTTACAATGAGCAGTTCTTC.

Many counts were recorded for this clonotype. V gene TRBV20-1 combines with J gene TRBJ2-3; 9 nucleotides match TRBD1. The CDR3 sequence is 13 residues long. Trimming at V came to 7 bases and at J to 3 bases, leaving 5 bases not matched to a gene. From germline, CDR1 is DFQATT and CDR2 SNEGSKA (reference sequence). CDR3 in DNA: TGCAGTGGGGGACAGGGTTTGACAGATACGCAGTATTTT. Its translation is CSGGQGLTDTQYF.

The chain employs TRBV7-9 and TRBJ1-2; maybe TRBD1 (6 bases). This CDR3 region has 15 residues. Trimming removed 4 bases at V and 8 bases at J, with 20 bases between. The germline CDR1 and CDR2 sequences are SEHNR and FQNEAQ (reference sequence). In DNA form, the CDR3 reads TGTGCCAGCAGCTCGGCGGCCGGGACATTCTACGGCTACACCTTC. As protein: CASSSAAGTFYGYTF.

The sample holds many counts of this clonotype. This chain links TRBV7-2 with TRBJ2-5; 9 bases are a match to TRBD2. CDR1 SGHTA and CDR2 FQGNSA come from the germline V gene. This CDR3 has 14 amino acids. Trimming cost V 4 bases and J 5 bases; bases outside gene matches: 5. The CDR3 DNA reads as TGTGCCAGCAGCTATAGCGGGAGTTCCGAGACCCAGTACTTC. This sequence encodes CASSYSGSSETQYF.

This clonotype was picked up a small number of times. The chain has TRBV3-1 and TRBJ2-3, with 8 bases fitting TRBD2. V gave up 4 bases and J gave up 5 bases; unmatched junction bases: 8. This CDR3 spans 15 amino acids. In germline, CDR1 is LGHDT, CDR2 YNNKEL (reference sequence). CDR3 residues: CASSPGTSVGDTQYF. Written as DNA, the CDR3 is TGTGCCAGCAGCCCCGGGACTAGTGTCGGAGATACGCAGTATTTT.

This clonotype was picked up many times. V is TRBV29-1 and J is TRBJ2-2, with a tentative D call TRBD2 (5 bases). This CDR3 has 13 amino acids. The V end was cut by 1 base, the J end by 3 bases, with 6 bases between. Germline CDR1 and CDR2: SQVTM and ANQGSEA. The CDR3 DNA sequence: TGCAGCGTTGAAGGAGGGTACACCGGGGAGCTGTTTTTT. Translated: CSVEGGYTGELFF.

This clonotype was seen repeatedly, ten times or more. The CDR3 bases are TGTGCCAGCAGTTACCCCCGTCTGGACAGGGGGACCTACGAGCAGTACTTC. As protein: CASSYPRLDRGTYEQYF. The V call is TRBV6-5, the J call TRBJ2-7; 10 bases map to TRBD1. J was trimmed by 2 bases and V by 2 bases; bases with no gene match: 9. Per germline, CDR1 MNHEY and CDR2 SVGAGI. There are 17 residues in the CDR3.

This clonotype was picked up many times. The J gene is TRBJ2-3, the V gene TRBV18, with D possibly TRBD2 on 5 matching bases. Germline loops: CDR1 KGHSH, CDR2 LQKENI. This CDR3 has 13 residues. V was clipped by 2 bases and J by 3 bases, with 6 bases between them. The CDR3 region is CASSPRETDTQYF. DNA for the CDR3: TGTGCCAGCTCACCAAGGGAGACAGATACGCAGTATTTT.

The V call is TRBV4-2, the J call TRBJ2-2, with D perhaps matching TRBD2 (6 bases). V lost 0 bases to trimming and J lost 2 bases, with 10 bases between them. The CDR3 is 16 residues long. The germline gives CDR1 LGHNA, CDR2 YNFKEQ. The CDR3 is CASSQEDSGNTGELFF. DNA for the CDR3: TGTGCCAGCAGCCAAGAAGATAGCGGAAACACCGGGGAGCTGTTTTTT.

This clonotype was counted ten times or more. This chain uses TRBV6-2 or TRBV6-3 with TRBJ2-4, with a weak D call TRBD2 (6 bases). There are 14 residues in the CDR3. Between the trimmed V and J ends, which lost 1 base and 5 bases, there was a span of 9 bases. Per the germline V gene, CDR1 is MNHEY and CDR2 is SVGEGT. CDR3 nucleotide sequence: TGTGCCAGCAGTTACTGGGAGGCGGAAAACATTCAGTACTTC. It translates to CASSYWEAENIQYF.

This clonotype appeared many times. This chain uses TRBV9 with TRBJ2-7; D not certain. V dropped 0 bases and J dropped 2 bases, with 12 bases sitting between them. The CDR3 has 15 residues. Germline values: CDR1 SGDLS, CDR2 YYNGEE. The CDR3 region has the DNA TGTGCCAGCAGCGTAGAATCCGGGCCCACCTACGAGCAGTACTTC. Protein product: CASSVESGPTYEQYF.

This clonotype was detected many times. The rearrangement links TRBV6-1 to TRBJ2-3; D is unclear. Trimming left V 2 bases short and J 6 bases short, with 12 bases between. In germline, CDR1 is MNHNS, CDR2 SASEGT. The CDR3 contains 14 residues. In nucleotides, the CDR3 is TGTGCCAGCAGTGAAAGCTCAGGCCCGGATACGCAGTATTTT. Translating gives CASSESSGPDTQYF.